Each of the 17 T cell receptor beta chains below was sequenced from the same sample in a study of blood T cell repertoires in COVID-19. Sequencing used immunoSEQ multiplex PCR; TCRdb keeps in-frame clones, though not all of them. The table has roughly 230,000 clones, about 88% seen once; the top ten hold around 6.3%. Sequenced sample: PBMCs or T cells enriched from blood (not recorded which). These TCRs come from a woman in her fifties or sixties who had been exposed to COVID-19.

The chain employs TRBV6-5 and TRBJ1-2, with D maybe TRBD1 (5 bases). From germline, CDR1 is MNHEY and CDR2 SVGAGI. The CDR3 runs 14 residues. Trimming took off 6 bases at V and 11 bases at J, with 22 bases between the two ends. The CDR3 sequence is CASRDDSYAARYTF. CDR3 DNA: TGTGCCAGCAGGGATGACAGTTATGCCGCCCGGTACACCTTC.

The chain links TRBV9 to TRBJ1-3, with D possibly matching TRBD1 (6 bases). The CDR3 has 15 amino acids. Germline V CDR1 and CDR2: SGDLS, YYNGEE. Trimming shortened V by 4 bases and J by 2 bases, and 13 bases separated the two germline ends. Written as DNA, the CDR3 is TGTGCCAGCAGCTTTCGCCCAGGGGCTGGAAACACCATATATTTT. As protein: CASSFRPGAGNTIYF.

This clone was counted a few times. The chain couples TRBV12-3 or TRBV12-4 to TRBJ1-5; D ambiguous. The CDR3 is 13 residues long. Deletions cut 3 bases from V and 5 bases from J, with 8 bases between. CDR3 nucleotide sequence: TGTGCCAGCAGTTTTGGGCGTCATCAGCCCCAGCATTTT. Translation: CASSFGRHQPQHF.

The CDR3 sequence: CAWSAGTGRGQPQHF. The CDR3 coding sequence is TGTGCCTGGAGTGCCGGGACAGGGAGGGGTCAGCCCCAGCATTTT. The chain combines TRBV30 with TRBJ1-5; 9 bases agree with TRBD1. The CDR3 length is 15 residues. Germline CDR1 GTSNPN, CDR2 SVGIG (reference sequence). V lost 1 base and J lost 6; bases outside the gene matches: 7. The complete variable domain, with remaining parts taken from reference TRBV30 and TRBJ1-5, reads SQTIHQWPATLVQPVGSPLSLECTVEGTSNPNLYWYRQAAGRGLQLLFYSVGIGQISSEVPQNLSASRPQDRQFILSSKKLLLSDSGFYLCAWSAGTGRGQPQHFGDGTRLSIL.

As DNA, the CDR3 is TGTGCCAGCAGTTACGGCAGATCCTCTGGAAACACCATATATTTT. This sequence encodes CASSYGRSSGNTIYF. The chain combines TRBV6-5 with TRBJ1-3; no firm D call. The V gene lost 2 bases and the J gene lost 0 bases, with 8 bases spanning the gap. CDR3 length: 15 residues. The germline gives CDR1 MNHEY, CDR2 SVGAGI.

The CDR3, as DNA: TGTGCCAGCTCACCCGGGGGGCCCACAGATACGCAGTATTTT. Translating gives CASSPGGPTDTQYF. The chain combines TRBV18 with TRBJ2-3; the D gene is possibly TRBD2 (7 bases). Trimming took 3 bases from V and 2 from J, leaving 9 bases between them. This CDR3 comprises 14 residues. Germline V gives CDR1 KGHSH, CDR2 LQKENI.

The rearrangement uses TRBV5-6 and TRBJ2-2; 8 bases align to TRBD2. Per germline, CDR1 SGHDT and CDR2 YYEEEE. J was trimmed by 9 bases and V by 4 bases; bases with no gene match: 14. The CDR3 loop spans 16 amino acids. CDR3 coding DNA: TGTGCCAGCAGCGGACGACCCAGCGGGGGCGCGAGGGAGCTGTTTTTT. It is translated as CASSGRPSGGARELFF.

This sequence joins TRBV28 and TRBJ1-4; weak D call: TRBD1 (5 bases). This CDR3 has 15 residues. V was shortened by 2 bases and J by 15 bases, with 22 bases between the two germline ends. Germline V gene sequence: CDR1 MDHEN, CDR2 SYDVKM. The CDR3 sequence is CASSLRPATEAMMFF. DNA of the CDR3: TGTGCCAGCAGTTTAAGACCCGCGACAGAGGCGATGATGTTTTTT.

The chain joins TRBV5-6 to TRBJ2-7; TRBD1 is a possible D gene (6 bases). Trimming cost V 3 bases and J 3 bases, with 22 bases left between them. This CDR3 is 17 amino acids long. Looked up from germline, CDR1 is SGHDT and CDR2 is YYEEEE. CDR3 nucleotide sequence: TGTGCCAGCAGCTCCAGGGAGTATAGTCAGGGGCTCTACGAGCAGTACTTC. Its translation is CASSSREYSQGLYEQYF.

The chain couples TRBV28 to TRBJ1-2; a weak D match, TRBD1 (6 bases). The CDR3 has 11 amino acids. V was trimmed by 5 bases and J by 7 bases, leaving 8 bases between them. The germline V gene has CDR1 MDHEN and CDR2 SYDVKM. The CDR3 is CASSDRIGYTF. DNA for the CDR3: TGTGCCAGCAGTGACAGGATTGGCTACACCTTC.

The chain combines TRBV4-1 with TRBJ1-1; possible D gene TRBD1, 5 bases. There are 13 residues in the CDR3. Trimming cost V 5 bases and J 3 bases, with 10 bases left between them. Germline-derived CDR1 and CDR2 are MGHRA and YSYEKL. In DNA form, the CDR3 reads TGCGCCAGCAGCGGGGGGGGGTACACTGAAGCTTTCTTT. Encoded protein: CASSGGGYTEAFF.

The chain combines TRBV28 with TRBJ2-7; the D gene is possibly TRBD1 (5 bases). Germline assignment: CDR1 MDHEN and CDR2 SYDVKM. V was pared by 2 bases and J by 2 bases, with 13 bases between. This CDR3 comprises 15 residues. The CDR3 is CASSLRQPSPYEQYF. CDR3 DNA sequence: TGTGCCAGCAGTTTACGACAGCCCTCCCCCTACGAGCAGTACTTC.

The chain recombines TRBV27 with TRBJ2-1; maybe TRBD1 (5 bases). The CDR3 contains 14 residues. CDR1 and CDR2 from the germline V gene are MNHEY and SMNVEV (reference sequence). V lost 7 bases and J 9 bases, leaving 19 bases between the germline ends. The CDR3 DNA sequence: TGTGCCAGCACCCGGTCCCAGGGCTCCGGTGAGCAGTTCTTC. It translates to CASTRSQGSGEQFF.

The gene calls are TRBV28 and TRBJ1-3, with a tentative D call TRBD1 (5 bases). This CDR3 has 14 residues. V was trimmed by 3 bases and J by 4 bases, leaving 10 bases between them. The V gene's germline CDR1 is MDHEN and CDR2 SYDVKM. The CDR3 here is CASSLGGLGNTIYF. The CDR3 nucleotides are TGTGCCAGCAGTTTGGGGGGTCTCGGAAACACCATATATTTT. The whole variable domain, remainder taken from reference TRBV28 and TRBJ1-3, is DVKVTQSSRYLVKRTGEKVFLECVQDMDHENMFWYRQDPGLGLRLIYFSYDVKMKEKGDIPEGYSVSREKKERFSLILESASTNQTSMYLCASSLGGLGNTIYFGEGSWLTVV.

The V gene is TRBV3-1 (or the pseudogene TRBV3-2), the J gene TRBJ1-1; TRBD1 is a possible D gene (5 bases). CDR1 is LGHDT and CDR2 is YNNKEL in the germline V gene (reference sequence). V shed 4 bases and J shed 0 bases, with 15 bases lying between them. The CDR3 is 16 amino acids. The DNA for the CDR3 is TGTGCCAGCAGCCGCGGTCGGCGGGACCTGAACACTGAAGCTTTCTTT. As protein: CASSRGRRDLNTEAFF.

Here the CDR3 DNA reads TGTGCCAGCAGTGAACAGGCCAAAAGCGGGGTCTCCTACAATGAGCAGTTCTTC. It yields the protein CASSEQAKSGVSYNEQFF. The chain has TRBV2 and TRBJ2-1, with TRBD2 matching over 7 bases. V lost 2 bases to trimming and J lost 0 bases; unmatched junction nucleotides: 10. The V gene's germline CDR1 is SNHLY and CDR2 FYNNEI. There are 18 residues in the CDR3.

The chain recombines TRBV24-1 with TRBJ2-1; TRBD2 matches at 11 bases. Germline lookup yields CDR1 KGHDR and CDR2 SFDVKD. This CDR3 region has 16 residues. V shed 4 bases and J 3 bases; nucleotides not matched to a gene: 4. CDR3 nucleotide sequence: TGTGCCACCAGTGACTCGACTAGCGGGGTCTACAATGAGCAGTTCTTC. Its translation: CATSDSTSGVYNEQFF.